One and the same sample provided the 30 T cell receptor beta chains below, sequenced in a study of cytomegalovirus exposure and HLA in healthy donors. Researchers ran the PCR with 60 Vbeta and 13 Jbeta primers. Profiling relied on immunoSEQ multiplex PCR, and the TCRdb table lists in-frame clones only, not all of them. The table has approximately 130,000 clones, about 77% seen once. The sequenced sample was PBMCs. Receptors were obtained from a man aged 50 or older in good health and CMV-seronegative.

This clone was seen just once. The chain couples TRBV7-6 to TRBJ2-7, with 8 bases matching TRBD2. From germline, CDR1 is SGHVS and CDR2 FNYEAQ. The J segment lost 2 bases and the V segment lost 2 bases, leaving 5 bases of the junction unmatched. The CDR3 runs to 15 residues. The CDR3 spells CASSLQYGGAYEQYF. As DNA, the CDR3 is TGTGCCAGCAGCTTACAGTACGGGGGGGCCTACGAGCAGTACTTC. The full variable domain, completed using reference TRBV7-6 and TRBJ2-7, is GAGVSQSPRYKVTKRGQDVALRCDPISGHVSLYWYRQALGQGPEFLTYFNYEAQQDKSGLPNDRFSAERPEGSISTLTIQRTEQRDSAMYRCASSLQYGGAYEQYFGPGTRLTVT.

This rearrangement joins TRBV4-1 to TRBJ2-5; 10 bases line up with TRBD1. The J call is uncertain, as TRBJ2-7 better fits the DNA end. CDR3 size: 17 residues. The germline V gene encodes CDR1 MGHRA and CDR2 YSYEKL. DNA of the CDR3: TGCGCCAGCAGCCAAGATTTGGGGGACAGGGGTAGATACGAGCAGTACTTC. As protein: CASSQDLGDRGRYEQYF.

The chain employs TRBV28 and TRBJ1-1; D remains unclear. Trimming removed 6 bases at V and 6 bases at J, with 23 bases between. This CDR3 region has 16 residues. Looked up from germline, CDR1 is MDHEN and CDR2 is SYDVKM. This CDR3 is CASSRTIRSEYAEAFF. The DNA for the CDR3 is TGTGCCAGCAGCCGTACTATCCGATCTGAGTACGCTGAAGCTTTCTTT.

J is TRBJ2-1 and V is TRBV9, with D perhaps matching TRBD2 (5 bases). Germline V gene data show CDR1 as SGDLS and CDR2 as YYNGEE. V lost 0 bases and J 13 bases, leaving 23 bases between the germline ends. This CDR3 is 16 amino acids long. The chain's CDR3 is CASSVGGSVYPPGQFF. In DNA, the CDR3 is TGTGCCAGCAGCGTAGGGGGTAGCGTCTACCCCCCGGGACAGTTCTTC.

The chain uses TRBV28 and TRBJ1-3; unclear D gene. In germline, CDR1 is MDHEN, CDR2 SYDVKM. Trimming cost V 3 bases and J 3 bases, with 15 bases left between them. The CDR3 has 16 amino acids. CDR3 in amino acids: CASSLLTLRDGNTIYF. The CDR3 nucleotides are TGTGCCAGCAGTTTGCTGACCCTGAGGGATGGAAACACCATATATTTT.

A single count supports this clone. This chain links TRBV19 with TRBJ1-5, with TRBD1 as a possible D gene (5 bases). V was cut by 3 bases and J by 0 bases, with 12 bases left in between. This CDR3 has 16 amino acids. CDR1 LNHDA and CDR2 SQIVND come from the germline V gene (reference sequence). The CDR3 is CASSILTTDSNQPQHF. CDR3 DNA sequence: TGTGCCAGTAGTATCCTAACGACAGATAGCAATCAGCCCCAGCATTTT.

CDR3 sequence: CASSEQGPTQYF. The CDR3 DNA reads TGTGCCAGCAGTGAACAGGGACCTACGCAGTATTTT. V and J are TRBV28 and TRBJ2-3; weak D call: TRBD1 (6 bases). V dropped 5 bases and J dropped 8 bases, with 11 bases sitting between them. Germline CDR1 is MDHEN and CDR2 is SYDVKM. This CDR3 spans 12 amino acids.

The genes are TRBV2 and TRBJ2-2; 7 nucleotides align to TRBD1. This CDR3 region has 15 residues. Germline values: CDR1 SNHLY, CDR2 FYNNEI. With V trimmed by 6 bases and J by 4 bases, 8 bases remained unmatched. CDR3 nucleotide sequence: TGTGCCAGCAGGGAAACCACAGGGGTCACCGGGGAGCTGTTTTTT. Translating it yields CASRETTGVTGELFF.

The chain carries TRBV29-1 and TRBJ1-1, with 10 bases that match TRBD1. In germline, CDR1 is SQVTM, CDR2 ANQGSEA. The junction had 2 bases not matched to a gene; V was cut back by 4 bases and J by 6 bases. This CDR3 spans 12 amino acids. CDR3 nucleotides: TGCAGCGTTGTAGGGACAGGGGCTGAAGCTTTCTTT. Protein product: CSVVGTGAEAFF.

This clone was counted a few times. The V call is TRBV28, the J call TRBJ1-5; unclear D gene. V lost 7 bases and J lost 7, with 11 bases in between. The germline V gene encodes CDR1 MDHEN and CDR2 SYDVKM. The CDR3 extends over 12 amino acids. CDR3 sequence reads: CASISVSQPQHF. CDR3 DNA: TGTGCCAGCATTTCTGTGAGCCAGCCCCAGCATTTT.

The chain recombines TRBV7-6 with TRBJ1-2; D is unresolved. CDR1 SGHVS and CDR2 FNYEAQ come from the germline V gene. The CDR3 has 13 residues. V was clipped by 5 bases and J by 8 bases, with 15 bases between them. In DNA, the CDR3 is TGTGCCAGCAGCCCATCGGCAGGAGGAGGCTACACCTTC. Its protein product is CASSPSAGGGYTF.

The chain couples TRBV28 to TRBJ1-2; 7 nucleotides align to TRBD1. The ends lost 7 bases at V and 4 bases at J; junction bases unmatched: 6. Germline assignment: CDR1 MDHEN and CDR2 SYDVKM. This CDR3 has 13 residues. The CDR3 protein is CASTEKGAYGYTF. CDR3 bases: TGTGCCAGCACCGAAAAGGGGGCCTATGGCTACACCTTC.

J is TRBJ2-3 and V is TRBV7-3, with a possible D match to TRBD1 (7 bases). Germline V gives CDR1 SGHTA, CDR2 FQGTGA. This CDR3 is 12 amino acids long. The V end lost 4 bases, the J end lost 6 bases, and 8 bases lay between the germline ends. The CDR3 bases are TGTGCCAGCAGCTCAGGGGGGGATACGCAGTATTTT. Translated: CASSSGGDTQYF.

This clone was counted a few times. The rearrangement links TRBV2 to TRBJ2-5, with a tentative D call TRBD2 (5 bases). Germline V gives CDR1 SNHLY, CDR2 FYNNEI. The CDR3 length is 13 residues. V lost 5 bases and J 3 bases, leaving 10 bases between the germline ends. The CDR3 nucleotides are TGTGCCAGCAGTCTCGAGGGAAAAGAGACCCAGTACTTC. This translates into CASSLEGKETQYF.

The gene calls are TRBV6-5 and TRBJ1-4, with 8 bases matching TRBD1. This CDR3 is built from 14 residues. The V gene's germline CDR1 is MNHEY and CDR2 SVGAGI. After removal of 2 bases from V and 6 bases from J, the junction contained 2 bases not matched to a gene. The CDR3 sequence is CASSYATGDEKLFF. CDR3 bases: TGTGCCAGCAGTTACGCGACAGGGGATGAAAAACTGTTTTTT.

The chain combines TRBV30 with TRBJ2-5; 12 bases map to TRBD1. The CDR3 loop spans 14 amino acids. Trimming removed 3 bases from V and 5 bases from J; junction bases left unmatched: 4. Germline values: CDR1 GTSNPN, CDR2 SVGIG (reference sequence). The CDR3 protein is CAWRGTGGGETQYF. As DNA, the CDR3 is TGTGCCTGGAGGGGGACAGGGGGCGGGGAGACCCAGTACTTC.

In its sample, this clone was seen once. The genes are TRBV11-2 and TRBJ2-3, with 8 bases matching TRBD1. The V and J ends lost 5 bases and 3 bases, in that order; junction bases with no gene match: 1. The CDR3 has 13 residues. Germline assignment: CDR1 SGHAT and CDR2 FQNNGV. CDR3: CASSRTGTDTQYF. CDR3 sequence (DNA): TGTGCCAGCAGCCGGACAGGGACAGATACGCAGTATTTT.

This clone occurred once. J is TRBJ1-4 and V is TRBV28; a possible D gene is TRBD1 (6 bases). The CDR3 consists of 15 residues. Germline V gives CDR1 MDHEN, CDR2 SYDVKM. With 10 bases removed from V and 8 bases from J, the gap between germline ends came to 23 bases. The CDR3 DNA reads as TGTGCCACCAAATTATCGGGGGGGCTGGGAGAAAAACTGTTTTTT. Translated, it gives CATKLSGGLGEKLFF. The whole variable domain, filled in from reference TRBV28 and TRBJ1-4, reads DVKVTQSSRYLVKRTGEKVFLECVQDMDHENMFWYRQDPGLGLRLIYFSYDVKMKEKGDIPEGYSVSREKKERFSLILESASTNQTSMYLCATKLSGGLGEKLFFGSGTQLSVL.

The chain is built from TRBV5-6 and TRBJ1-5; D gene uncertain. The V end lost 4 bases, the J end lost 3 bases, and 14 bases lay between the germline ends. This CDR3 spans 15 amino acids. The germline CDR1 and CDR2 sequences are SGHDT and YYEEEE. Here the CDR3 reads CASSRYGGNNQPQHF. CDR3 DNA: TGTGCCAGCAGCCGCTACGGAGGGAACAATCAGCCCCAGCATTTT.

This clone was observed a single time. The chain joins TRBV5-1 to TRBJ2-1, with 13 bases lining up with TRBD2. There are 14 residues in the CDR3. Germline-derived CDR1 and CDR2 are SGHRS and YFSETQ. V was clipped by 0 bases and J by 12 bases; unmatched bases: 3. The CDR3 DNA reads TGCGCCAGCAGCTTGGAACTAGCGGGAGGGATGCAGTTCTTC. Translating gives CASSLELAGGMQFF.

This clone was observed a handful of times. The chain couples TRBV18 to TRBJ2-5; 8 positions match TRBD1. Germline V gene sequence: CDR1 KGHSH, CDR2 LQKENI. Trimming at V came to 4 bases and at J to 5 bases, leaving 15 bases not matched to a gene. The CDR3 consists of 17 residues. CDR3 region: CASSLNPGTGMRETQYF. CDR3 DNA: TGTGCCAGCTCACTCAATCCGGGGACAGGAATGAGGGAGACCCAGTACTTC.

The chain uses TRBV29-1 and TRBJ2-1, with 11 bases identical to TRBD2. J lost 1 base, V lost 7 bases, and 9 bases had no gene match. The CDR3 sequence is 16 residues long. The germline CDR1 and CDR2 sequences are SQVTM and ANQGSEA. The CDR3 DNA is TGCAGCGCTCTTTCCAGACTAGCGGGGTCCTACAATGAGCAGTTCTTC. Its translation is CSALSRLAGSYNEQFF.

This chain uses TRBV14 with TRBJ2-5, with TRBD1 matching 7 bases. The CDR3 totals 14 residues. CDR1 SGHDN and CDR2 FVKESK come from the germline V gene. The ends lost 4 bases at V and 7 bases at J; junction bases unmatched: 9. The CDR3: CASSLLTGLGTQYF. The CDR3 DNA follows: TGTGCCAGCAGCCTTTTGACAGGGTTGGGGACCCAGTACTTC.

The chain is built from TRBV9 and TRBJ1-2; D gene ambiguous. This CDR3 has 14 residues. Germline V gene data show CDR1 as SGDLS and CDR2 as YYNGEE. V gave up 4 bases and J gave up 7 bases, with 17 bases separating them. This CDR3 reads CASSPSPLNGGYTF. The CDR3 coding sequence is TGTGCCAGCAGCCCTAGCCCCTTGAACGGTGGCTACACCTTC.

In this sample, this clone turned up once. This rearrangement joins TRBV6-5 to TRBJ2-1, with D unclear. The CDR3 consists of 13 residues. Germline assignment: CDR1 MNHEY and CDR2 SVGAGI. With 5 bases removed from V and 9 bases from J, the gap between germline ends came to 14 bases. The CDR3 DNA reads TGTGCCAGCAGTGTGACTTACCTGCTTGAGCAGTTCTTC. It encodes CASSVTYLLEQFF.

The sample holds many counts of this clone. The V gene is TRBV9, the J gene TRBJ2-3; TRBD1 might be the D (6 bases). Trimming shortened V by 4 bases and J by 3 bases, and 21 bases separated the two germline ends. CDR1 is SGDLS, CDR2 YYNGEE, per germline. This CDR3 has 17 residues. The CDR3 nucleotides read TGTGCCAGCAGCATAGAAAACCTCGGACAGCCAACAGATACGCAGTATTTT. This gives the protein CASSIENLGQPTDTQYF.

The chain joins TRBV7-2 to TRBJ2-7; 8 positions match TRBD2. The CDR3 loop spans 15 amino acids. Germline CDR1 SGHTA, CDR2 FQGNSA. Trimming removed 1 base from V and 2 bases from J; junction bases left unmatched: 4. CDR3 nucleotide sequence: TGTGCCAGCAGCTTAGGGACTAGCAGAACCTACGAGCAGTACTTC. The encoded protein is CASSLGTSRTYEQYF.

The CDR3 loop is CASRDTRGQPQHF. The CDR3 DNA sequence: TGTGCCAGCAGGGACACCCGGGGTCAGCCCCAGCATTTT. The chain combines TRBV19 with TRBJ1-5; tentatively, D is TRBD1 (6 bases). The germline CDR1 and CDR2 sequences are LNHDA and SQIVND (reference sequence). With 9 bases removed from V and 6 bases from J, the gap between germline ends came to 15 bases. This CDR3 is 13 amino acids long.

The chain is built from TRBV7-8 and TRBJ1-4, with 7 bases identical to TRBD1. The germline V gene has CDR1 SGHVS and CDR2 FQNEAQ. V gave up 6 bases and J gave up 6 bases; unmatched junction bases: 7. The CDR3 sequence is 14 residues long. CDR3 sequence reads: CASSPGGSDEKLFF. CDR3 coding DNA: TGTGCCAGCAGTCCAGGGGGGAGCGATGAAAAACTGTTTTTT.

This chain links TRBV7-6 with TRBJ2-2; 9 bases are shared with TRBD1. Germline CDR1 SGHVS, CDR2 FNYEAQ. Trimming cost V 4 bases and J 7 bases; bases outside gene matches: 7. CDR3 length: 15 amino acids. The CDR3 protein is CASSSHRGRNGELFF. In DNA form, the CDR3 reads TGTGCCAGCAGCTCCCACAGGGGGCGCAACGGGGAGCTGTTTTTT.